The T cell receptor beta chain described here comes from a study of identifying expanded T cells in peripheral blood. Clones were read by immunoSEQ multiplex PCR, and TCRdb kept only the in-frame ones, dropping some. The data contain about 100,000 clones, around nine tenths of them seen just once; the ten biggest clones take up 4.5% to 6.5%. The length of the CDR3 is 13 residues. Germline V gives CDR1 SGHRS, CDR2 YFSETQ. V lost 1 base and J 6 bases, leaving 7 bases between the germline ends. This rearrangement joins TRBV5-1 to TRBJ2-2; D unresolved. Sample: blood. The receptor comes from a person aged 18-69 years in good health. The CDR3 DNA reads as TGCGCCAGCAGCTTGTACTCCTCCGGGGAGCTGTTTTTT. This sequence encodes CASSLYSSGELFF.